Listed here are 15 T cell receptor beta chains from one sample, sequenced in a study of T cell responses to AZD1222 COVID-19 vaccine listed by TCRdb under 2021. Library preparation employed the immunoSEQ multiplex PCR assay. Imported from immuneACCESS, the table was reduced by TCRdb to in-frame sequences with V and J called. These copies leave out some clones; in studies compared against another copy, an unresolved V gene accounts for under half, and the cause of the remainder is not known. The sample data list hundreds of thousands of clones, and roughly 91% of these were observed just once. The biggest ten clones account for over 0.95% of the sample. According to the study, the label for this sample's time point signals: baseline before first vaccination. The sample's treatment or condition label, decoded: meningococcal conjugate vaccine given as trial control. The sample consisted of peripheral blood, taken on day 0 of MenACWY control vaccination. The receptors here all came from an adult in good health.

The rearrangement joins TRBV5-1 to TRBJ2-7, with 9 bases identical to TRBD1. Germline CDR1 is SGHRS and CDR2 is YFSETQ. The V gene end was trimmed by 4 bases and the J gene end by 3 bases; junction bases not matched to a gene: 5. This CDR3 has 14 residues. The CDR3 is CASSTQGQGYEQYF. The CDR3, as DNA: TGCGCCAGCAGCACGCAGGGACAGGGCTACGAGCAGTACTTC.

This chain links TRBV7-2 with TRBJ1-2, with a weak D call TRBD1 (5 bases). V was pared by 5 bases and J by 8 bases, with 15 bases between. CDR1 is SGHTA, CDR2 FQGNSA, per germline. The CDR3 consists of 13 residues. CDR3 DNA sequence: TGTGCCAGCAGCAAGACAGCCCAATGGGGCTACACCTTC. It encodes CASSKTAQWGYTF.

The chain employs TRBV24-1 and TRBJ1-1; no firm D call. The CDR3 totals 13 residues. Trimming left V 8 bases short and J 1 base short, with 10 bases between. Germline lookup yields CDR1 KGHDR and CDR2 SFDVKD. In DNA, the CDR3 is TGTGCCACCATCGGCGGCGAGAACACTGAAGCTTTCTTT. It specifies CATIGGENTEAFF.

The chain is built from TRBV6-5 and TRBJ1-3; D not certain. Trimming removed 6 bases at V and 0 bases at J, with 9 bases between. Per the germline V gene, CDR1 is MNHEY and CDR2 is SVGAGI. This CDR3 is built from 14 residues. The CDR3 coding sequence is TGTGCCAGCAGCCGACGGACCTCTGGAAACACCATATATTTT. It translates to CASSRRTSGNTIYF.

This rearrangement joins TRBV6-5 to TRBJ2-7; TRBD1 matches 9 bases. Germline V gene data show CDR1 as MNHEY and CDR2 as SVGAGI. J was trimmed by 5 bases and V by 6 bases; bases with no gene match: 8. The CDR3 covers 14 residues. DNA of the CDR3: TGTGCCAGCAGAGGGACAGGGAAGAAGAACGAGCAGTACTTC. Its translation: CASRGTGKKNEQYF.

This chain joins TRBV7-3 and TRBJ2-2, with 11 nucleotides matching TRBD1. Germline CDR1 SGHTA, CDR2 FQGTGA. The CDR3 is 15 amino acids. J was trimmed by 6 bases and V by 5 bases; bases with no gene match: 5. The CDR3 region is CASSRPGQGAGELFF. CDR3 nucleotides: TGTGCCAGCAGCCGACCGGGACAGGGGGCCGGGGAGCTGTTTTTT.

The V gene is TRBV6-5, the J gene TRBJ2-2; no clear D gene. V dropped 0 bases and J dropped 11 bases, with 7 bases sitting between them. The length of the CDR3 is 12 residues. CDR1 is MNHEY, CDR2 SVGAGI, per germline. This CDR3 reads CASSYSPSELFF. The CDR3 DNA reads as TGTGCCAGCAGTTACTCGCCCAGCGAGCTGTTTTTT.

The chain carries TRBV27 and TRBJ1-6, with D unresolved. The CDR3 loop spans 15 amino acids. In germline, CDR1 is MNHEY, CDR2 SMNVEV (reference sequence). Trimming left V 3 bases short and J 3 bases short, with 9 bases between. CDR3 region: CASSFGSVYNSPLHF. CDR3 in DNA: TGTGCCAGCAGTTTTGGCTCAGTCTATAATTCACCCCTCCACTTT.

The chain employs TRBV12-3 or TRBV12-4 and TRBJ1-2, with a possible D match to TRBD1 (6 bases). The CDR3 is 13 amino acids. V was clipped by 6 bases and J by 0 bases, with 8 bases between them. The CDR3 reads CASSRGSNYGYTF. The CDR3 nucleotides are TGTGCCAGCAGCAGGGGCTCTAACTATGGCTACACCTTC.

The chain has TRBV9 and TRBJ1-5; unclear D gene. The CDR3 runs to 14 residues. CDR1 and CDR2 from the germline V gene are SGDLS and YYNGEE. Trimming removed 0 bases from V and 7 bases from J, with 11 bases in between. CDR3 nucleotides: TGTGCCAGCAGCGTAGGTAGGGAAGGGCAGCCCCAGCATTTT. Its protein is CASSVGREGQPQHF.

The chain employs TRBV25-1 and TRBJ2-7; D is perhaps TRBD2 (5 bases). Germline-derived CDR1 and CDR2 are MGHDK and SYGVNS. The V and J ends lost 10 bases and 2 bases respectively, with 15 bases between them. The length of the CDR3 is 13 residues. This CDR3 is CATEQLGAYEQYF. CDR3 bases: TGTGCCACCGAACAGCTGGGAGCCTACGAGCAGTACTTC.

This chain uses TRBV5-1 with TRBJ1-1; no reliable D call. This CDR3 is built from 14 residues. With 5 bases removed from V and 0 bases from J, the gap between germline ends came to 11 bases. Germline V gene lookup returns CDR1 SGHRS and CDR2 YFSETQ. CDR3 sequence (DNA): TGCGCCAGCAGTCGGGAGAACATGAACACTGAAGCTTTCTTT. Translating gives CASSRENMNTEAFF.

V and J are TRBV28 and TRBJ2-3; D is perhaps TRBD1 (5 bases). This CDR3 comprises 14 residues. Between the trimmed V and J ends, which lost 3 bases and 2 bases, there was a span of 9 bases. CDR1 is MDHEN and CDR2 is SYDVKM in the germline V gene. In DNA form, the CDR3 reads TGTGCCAGCAGTTTGTCAGGGATCACAGATACGCAGTATTTT. It translates to CASSLSGITDTQYF.

The chain links TRBV30 to TRBJ2-4; a possible D gene is TRBD1 (5 bases). The CDR3 runs 13 residues. Trimming pared 4 bases from V and 5 bases from J, leaving 12 bases between. Germline values: CDR1 GTSNPN, CDR2 SVGIG (reference sequence). The CDR3 protein is CAWTQQDQNIQYF. Here the CDR3 DNA reads TGTGCCTGGACCCAACAGGACCAAAACATTCAGTACTTC.

This chain links TRBV6-5 with TRBJ2-7; D gene unclear. This CDR3 comprises 15 residues. V dropped 0 bases and J dropped 3 bases, with 12 bases sitting between them. Germline CDR1 reads MNHEY; CDR2 reads SVGAGI. In nucleotides, the CDR3 is TGTGCCAGCAGTTACTCGGGCAGAAAGGGCTACGAGCAGTACTTC. Amino acid sequence: CASSYSGRKGYEQYF.